Below, 25 T cell receptor beta chains from the same sample are listed, as sequenced in a study of cytomegalovirus exposure and HLA in healthy donors. PCR primers comprised 60 Vbeta and 13 Jbeta primers. TCRdb's table, derived via immunoSEQ multiplex PCR, lists solely in-frame clones and lacks some. The sample lists about 89,000 clones, approximately 81% occurring once. Sequencing was carried out using PBMCs. Source of these receptors: a man aged 35-49 years in good health and CMV-seropositive.

This sequence joins TRBV11-2 and TRBJ1-4; 8 nucleotides line up with TRBD1. V was clipped by 5 bases and J by 5 bases; unmatched bases: 4. CDR1 is SGHAT, CDR2 FQNNGV, per germline. The CDR3 loop spans 14 amino acids. CDR3: CASSPTGGNEKLFF. CDR3 nucleotides: TGTGCCAGCAGCCCCACAGGGGGGAATGAAAAACTGTTTTTT.

The J gene is TRBJ2-3, the V gene TRBV5-4; TRBD2 aligns across 10 bases. The germline gives CDR1 SGHNT, CDR2 YYREEE (reference sequence). This CDR3 is 16 amino acids long. Unmatched junction bases numbered 3, after V lost 2 bases and J lost 0 bases. CDR3 in amino acids: CASSFDSGGSTDTQYF. The CDR3 coding sequence is TGTGCCAGCAGCTTCGATAGCGGGGGGAGCACAGATACGCAGTATTTT.

The chain carries TRBV5-4 and TRBJ2-7; 14 nucleotides agree with TRBD2. Trimming took 4 bases from V and 1 from J; bases not matched to a gene: 10. The CDR3 has 18 amino acids. Germline V gene sequence: CDR1 SGHNT, CDR2 YYREEE (reference sequence). CDR3 sequence: CASSRTSGGSRRSYEQYF. The CDR3 DNA reads TGTGCCAGCAGCCGGACTAGCGGGGGGAGTAGAAGGTCCTACGAGCAGTACTTC.

This CDR3 is CASRGQAGGPTEAFF. In nucleotides, the CDR3 is TGTGCCAGCAGGGGGCAGGCAGGGGGGCCCACTGAAGCTTTCTTT. V and J are TRBV28 and TRBJ1-1, with TRBD1 matching 7 bases. The CDR3 contains 15 residues. CDR1 and CDR2 from the germline V gene are MDHEN and SYDVKM. V lost 6 bases, J lost 4 bases, and 11 bases stayed unmatched.

This clone was found a few times. The genes are TRBV10-3 and TRBJ1-3; D possibly corresponds to TRBD1 (6 bases). This CDR3 is built from 13 residues. In germline, CDR1 is ENHRY, CDR2 SYGVKD. The V end lost 6 bases, the J end lost 0 bases, and 6 bases lay between the germline ends. Here the CDR3 reads CAIRDSSGNTIYF. DNA for the CDR3: TGTGCCATCAGGGACAGCTCTGGAAACACCATATATTTT.

The V gene is TRBV6-4, the J gene TRBJ2-3, with D tentatively TRBD1 (6 bases). This CDR3 has 12 amino acids. Trimming pared 10 bases from V and 4 bases from J, leaving 12 bases between. CDR1 MRHNA and CDR2 SNTAGT come from the germline V gene. The CDR3 sequence: CATGAGADTQYF. Written as DNA, the CDR3 is TGTGCCACCGGGGCAGGGGCAGATACGCAGTATTTT.

Concerning this clone itself: At the DNA level, this CDR3 is encoded by other sequences in the same sample as well. The chain uses TRBV11-2 and TRBJ2-3, with 14 positions matching TRBD2. Trimming at V came to 5 bases and at J to 8 bases, leaving 15 bases not matched to a gene. Germline V gives CDR1 SGHAT, CDR2 FQNNGV. This CDR3 comprises 18 residues. This CDR3 reads CASSLRLAGGPGGTTQYF. CDR3 nucleotides: TGTGCCAGCAGCCTACGACTAGCGGGGGGGCCGGGCGGTACTACGCAGTATTTT.

This clone was seen only a few times. The rearrangement links TRBV18 to TRBJ1-1, with 10 nucleotides matching TRBD1. With V trimmed by 5 bases and J by 3 bases, 3 bases remained unmatched. Germline V CDR1 and CDR2: KGHSH, LQKENI. The CDR3 totals 14 residues. For the CDR3, the DNA is TGTGCCAGCTCATCGGGGACAGGGGACACTGAAGCTTTCTTT. This sequence encodes CASSSGTGDTEAFF. Complete variable domain (other parts from reference TRBV18 and TRBJ1-1): NAGVMQNPRHLVRRRGQEARLRCSPMKGHSHVYWYRQLPEEGLKFMVYLQKENIIDESGMPKERFSAEFPKEGPSILRIQQVVRGDSAAYFCASSSGTGDTEAFFGQGTRLTVV.

This chain links TRBV7-9 with TRBJ1-5, with 9 bases lining up with TRBD1. V shed 5 bases, J shed 7 bases, and the junction held 0 bases outside the gene matches. Germline loops: CDR1 SEHNR, CDR2 FQNEAQ (reference sequence). There are 12 residues in the CDR3. Here the CDR3 DNA reads TGTGCCAGCAGCACAGGGGGCCAGCCCCAGCATTTT. Its translation is CASSTGGQPQHF.

This clone showed up just once. V and J are TRBV27 and TRBJ2-7; 9 bases map to TRBD1. The V and J ends lost 5 bases and 6 bases, in that order; junction bases with no gene match: 8. CDR1 and CDR2 (germline): MNHEY, SMNVEV (reference sequence). The CDR3 covers 14 residues. The CDR3 DNA sequence: TGTGCCAGCAGTGCGACAGGGGGGCGAAGCGAGCAGTACTTC. It specifies CASSATGGRSEQYF.

The genes are TRBV7-9 and TRBJ1-2, with D tentatively TRBD1 (6 bases). This CDR3 is built from 15 residues. V was cut by 1 base and J by 4 bases, with 13 bases left in between. Germline CDR1 reads SEHNR; CDR2 reads FQNEAQ (reference sequence). CDR3 residues: CASSLETRRGYGYTF. CDR3 sequence (DNA): TGTGCCAGCAGCTTAGAGACGCGCAGGGGCTATGGCTACACCTTC. The variable domain in full, with the rest retrieved from reference TRBV7-9 and TRBJ1-2, is DTGVSQNPRHKITKRGQNVTFRCDPISEHNRLYWYRQTLGQGPEFLTYFQNEAQLEKSRLLSDRFSAERPKGSFSTLEIQRTEQGDSAMYLCASSLETRRGYGYTFGSGTRLTVV.

The chain links TRBV5-6 to TRBJ1-2, with 8 bases matching TRBD1. V lost 4 bases, J lost 5 bases, and 7 bases stayed unmatched. CDR1 SGHDT and CDR2 YYEEEE come from the germline V gene. The CDR3 is made up of 14 amino acids. The CDR3 protein is CASSRGTGDYGYTF. The DNA for the CDR3 is TGTGCCAGCAGCAGAGGGACAGGTGATTATGGCTACACCTTC. Filled out from reference TRBV5-6 and TRBJ1-2, the complete variable domain reads DAGVTQSPTHLIKTRGQQVTLRCSPKSGHDTVSWYQQALGQGPQFIFQYYEEEERQRGNFPDRFSGHQFPNYSSELNVNALLLGDSALYLCASSRGTGDYGYTFGSGTRLTVV.

This chain joins TRBV5-1 and TRBJ2-1, with 10 bases that match TRBD2. The V and J ends lost 7 bases and 5 bases, in that order; junction bases with no gene match: 9. Germline V gene sequence: CDR1 SGHRS, CDR2 YFSETQ. The length of the CDR3 is 15 residues. The CDR3 DNA is TGCGCCAGCCGGAAGCGGGAGGGAGTAAACAATGAGCAGTTCTTC. Protein: CASRKREGVNNEQFF.

The gene calls are TRBV7-2 and TRBJ2-1, with 8 bases aligning to TRBD2. Germline CDR1 is SGHTA and CDR2 is FQGNSA. Trimming took 1 base from V and 5 from J; bases not matched to a gene: 1. The CDR3 runs to 14 residues. The CDR3 coding sequence is TGTGCCAGCAGCTTAGGGACTAGCAACAATGAGCAGTTCTTC. Translated: CASSLGTSNNEQFF. Filled out from reference TRBV7-2 and TRBJ2-1, the complete variable domain reads GAGVSQSPSNKVTEKGKDVELRCDPISGHTALYWYRQSLGQGLEFLIYFQGNSAPDKSGLPSDRFSAERTGGSVSTLTIQRTQQEDSAVYLCASSLGTSNNEQFFGPGTRLTVL.

This clone was detected once. V and J are TRBV7-2 and TRBJ2-7, with 11 bases lining up with TRBD1. After removal of 1 base from V and 3 bases from J, the junction contained 2 bases not matched to a gene. The CDR3 has 15 amino acids. Germline CDR1 reads SGHTA; CDR2 reads FQGNSA. CDR3 DNA sequence: TGTGCCAGCAGCTTAGGGGGGACAGGGGGCTACGAGCAGTACTTC. It translates to CASSLGGTGGYEQYF.

The chain recombines TRBV6-1 with TRBJ1-3, with D perhaps matching TRBD1 (6 bases). The CDR3 runs to 15 residues. The ends were cut back, 3 bases at V and 4 bases at J, with 13 bases in the middle. Germline CDR1 reads MNHNS; CDR2 reads SASEGT. CDR3: CASSDLGTFGNTIYF. In nucleotides, the CDR3 is TGTGCCAGCAGTGACCTCGGGACATTCGGAAACACCATATATTTT.

This rearrangement joins TRBV19 to TRBJ2-1; 15 bases are a match to TRBD2. J gave up 0 bases and V 5 bases, and 17 bases lay outside the gene matches. This CDR3 region has 22 residues. The germline CDR1 and CDR2 sequences are LNHDA and SQIVND (reference sequence). The CDR3 region has the DNA TGTGCCAGTAGTCCTAATACAGGAGGGACTAGCGGGGGGCGAAGCTCCTACAATGAGCAGTTCTTC. The encoded protein is CASSPNTGGTSGGRSSYNEQFF.

CDR3 sequence: CASIGQPNYGYTF. CDR3 bases: TGTGCCAGCATCGGACAGCCTAACTATGGCTACACCTTC. The chain combines TRBV11-2 with TRBJ1-2, with a tentative D call TRBD1 (6 bases). Germline V gene data show CDR1 as SGHAT and CDR2 as FQNNGV. Trimming pared 7 bases from V and 0 bases from J, leaving 9 bases between. The CDR3 extends over 13 amino acids.

The chain has TRBV6-5 and TRBJ1-5; 9 bases fit TRBD1. The CDR3 extends over 15 amino acids. Germline lookup yields CDR1 MNHEY and CDR2 SVGAGI. Losses at the gene ends were 5 bases for V and 5 bases for J; bases not matched to a gene: 7. The CDR3 DNA sequence: TGTGCCAGCAGTAGGGGACAGGGCACCGATCAGCCCCAGCATTTT. Amino acids: CASSRGQGTDQPQHF.

In its sample, this clone was seen once. CDR3 bases: TGTGCCAGCTCACCACGGCAAAATGAGCAGTTCTTC. Its translation is CASSPRQNEQFF. This chain uses TRBV18 with TRBJ2-1, with D uncertain. The V end lost 1 base, the J end lost 7 bases, and 5 bases lay between the germline ends. The germline gives CDR1 KGHSH, CDR2 LQKENI. The CDR3 runs 12 residues.

The chain uses TRBV10-2 and TRBJ2-5; D is unclear. CDR1 and CDR2 (germline): WSHSY, SAAADI. Trimming took 3 bases from V and 3 from J, leaving 8 bases between them. This CDR3 is built from 13 residues. The CDR3 loop is CASSDTGEETQYF. The CDR3 DNA reads TGCGCCAGCAGTGATACCGGAGAAGAGACCCAGTACTTC.

V is TRBV10-3 and J is TRBJ1-4, with TRBD1 matching over 9 bases. The V and J ends lost 8 bases and 6 bases, in that order; junction bases with no gene match: 7. In germline, CDR1 is ENHRY, CDR2 SYGVKD. This CDR3 is built from 14 residues. CDR3 amino acids: CAIGRTGADEKLFF. CDR3 sequence (DNA): TGTGCCATCGGTCGGACAGGGGCTGATGAAAAACTGTTTTTT.

This chain uses TRBV4-2 with TRBJ2-7, with 7 bases that match TRBD2. Germline V gene sequence: CDR1 LGHNA, CDR2 YNFKEQ. This CDR3 contains 15 residues. V lost 0 bases to trimming and J lost 12 bases; unmatched junction nucleotides: 14. The CDR3 protein is CASSQEDSGVNLLYF. In nucleotides, the CDR3 is TGTGCCAGCAGCCAAGAAGACAGCGGGGTCAACCTGCTGTACTTC.

V gene TRBV9 combines with J gene TRBJ1-3; 7 bases agree with TRBD1. Germline CDR1 reads SGDLS; CDR2 reads YYNGEE. The CDR3 is 17 amino acids. After removal of 5 bases from V and 1 base from J, the junction contained 12 bases not matched to a gene. The CDR3 nucleotides are TGTGCCAGCAGTCCGACCGCACAGGGGCGGTCTGGAAACACCATATATTTT. Encoded protein: CASSPTAQGRSGNTIYF.

By frequency in the sample, this clone is large (0.1 to 1%). Different DNA sequences within this sample yield the same CDR3. The V gene is TRBV2, the J gene TRBJ2-7; tentative D call: TRBD1 (5 bases). Trimming cost V 4 bases and J 4 bases, with 11 bases left between them. The CDR3 loop spans 13 amino acids. Germline assignment: CDR1 SNHLY and CDR2 FYNNEI. CDR3 region: CASSGTTRYEQYF. Here the CDR3 DNA reads TGTGCCAGCAGTGGGACAACCAGATACGAGCAGTACTTC.